This is a list of T cell receptor beta chains from one sample in a study of blood T cell repertoires in COVID-19. Here immunoSEQ multiplex PCR was the method, and the copy in TCRdb shows in-frame clones only, minus some. The table has some 140,000 clones, roughly 88% seen once. Specimen: peripheral blood. Receptor source: a man aged 65-85 years with active COVID-19. Both conserved end residues are part of each CDR3. The D gene is left open where the match is weak. Clone size, where shown, is once, few, many, or a class for clones that have expanded.

cdr3_nt: TGTGCCTGGACAATGGCTAGCGGGATATACAATGAGCAGTTCTTC
cdr3_aa: CAWTMASGIYNEQFF
clone_size: NA
d_call: TRBD2
j_call: TRBJ2-1
v_call: TRBV30

cdr3_nt: TGCGCCAGCAGCCCAGGGACAGCATTTTTGGGCAAAAACATTCAGTACTTC
cdr3_aa: CASSPGTAFLGKNIQYF
clone_size: NA
d_call: TRBD1
j_call: TRBJ2-4
v_call: TRBV5-1

cdr3_nt: TGTGCCATCGGGTCGGCGGGAGGGGTCTACAATGAGCAGTTCTTC
cdr3_aa: CAIGSAGGVYNEQFF
clone_size: NA
d_call: TRBD2
j_call: TRBJ2-1
v_call: TRBV10-3

cdr3_nt: TGTGCCAGTAGTACCGGGACAGGGGGGAATCAGCCCCAGCATTTT
cdr3_aa: CASSTGTGGNQPQHF
clone_size: once
d_call: TRBD1
j_call: TRBJ1-5
v_call: TRBV19

cdr3_nt: TGTGCCAGCAGAGAACTAGCGGCCCCCAATGAGCAGTTCTTC
cdr3_aa: CASRELAAPNEQFF
clone_size: NA
d_call: TRBD2
j_call: TRBJ2-1
v_call: TRBV28

cdr3_nt: TGTGCCAGCAGCCCTGTCGAGCTTGGTAATGAAAAACTGTTTTTT
cdr3_aa: CASSPVELGNEKLFF
clone_size: NA
d_call: NA
j_call: TRBJ1-4
v_call: TRBV7-2

cdr3_nt: TGCGCCAGCAGCCTTTTTCCCAGACAGGGAAAAAACAATGAGCAGTTCTTC
cdr3_aa: CASSLFPRQGKNNEQFF
clone_size: NA
d_call: TRBD1
j_call: TRBJ2-1
v_call: TRBV5-1

cdr3_nt: TGTGCCAGCAGTTTCTGGGACAGACGCGATGGCTACACCTTC
cdr3_aa: CASSFWDRRDGYTF
clone_size: NA
d_call: TRBD1
j_call: TRBJ1-2
v_call: TRBV27

cdr3_nt: TGTGCCAGCAGTGAAGCCCTAACCCCCTACAATGAGCAGTTCTTC
cdr3_aa: CASSEALTPYNEQFF
clone_size: NA
d_call: NA
j_call: TRBJ2-1
v_call: TRBV6-1

cdr3_nt: TGTGCCAGCAGCATCGTAAAAGCCTCATATGGCTACACCTTC
cdr3_aa: CASSIVKASYGYTF
clone_size: NA
d_call: NA
j_call: TRBJ1-2
v_call: TRBV21-1

cdr3_nt: TGCGCCAGCAGCTTGGCCTCCGGGAGGGGCACAGATACGCAGTATTTT
cdr3_aa: CASSLASGRGTDTQYF
clone_size: NA
d_call: TRBD2
j_call: TRBJ2-3
v_call: TRBV5-1

cdr3_nt: TGTGCCAGCGTCAGGGCGACAGCGGAGACCCAGTACTTC
cdr3_aa: CASVRATAETQYF
clone_size: once
d_call: NA
j_call: TRBJ2-5
v_call: TRBV28

cdr3_nt: TGTGCCAGCAGTAGTATGGGGGGACCCGCTGAAGCTTTCTTT
cdr3_aa: CASSSMGGPAEAFF
clone_size: NA
d_call: NA
j_call: TRBJ1-1
v_call: TRBV27

cdr3_nt: TGTGCCAGCAGCGGGGGTTCCAGCGGGGAGCTGTTTTTT
cdr3_aa: CASSGGSSGELFF
clone_size: NA
d_call: NA
j_call: TRBJ2-2
v_call: TRBV12-3/TRBV12-4

cdr3_nt: TGTGCCAGCAGCCACCGACTAGCTTTGAACACCGGGGAGCTGTTTTTT
cdr3_aa: CASSHRLALNTGELFF
clone_size: few
d_call: TRBD2
j_call: TRBJ2-2
v_call: TRBV7-6

cdr3_nt: TGTGCCAGCAGCTTGGTTGCGGGGGGCGGCTATGGCTACACCTTC
cdr3_aa: CASSLVAGGGYGYTF
clone_size: NA
d_call: NA
j_call: TRBJ1-2
v_call: TRBV5-4

cdr3_nt: TGTGCCAGCAGCTTAGCGTCGGACTATGGCTACACCTTC
cdr3_aa: CASSLASDYGYTF
clone_size: NA
d_call: NA
j_call: TRBJ1-2
v_call: TRBV7-8